This T cell receptor beta chain stems from a study of OX40 agonist ivuxolimab in advanced cancers. The CDR3 has 16 amino acids. The junction had 8 bases not matched to a gene; V was cut back by 4 bases and J by 8 bases. Germline lookup yields CDR1 MGHRA and CDR2 YSYEKL. Only in-frame clones appear in the TCRdb table, and some are missing; sequencing was by immunoSEQ multiplex PCR. The sample yields about 77,000 clones, around 90% seen once. Exclusion applied to patients with autoimmune disease history or systemic immunosuppression. This receptor was obtained from an adult with an advanced solid tumor such as melanoma, head and neck, liver or kidney cancer. Sequences were derived from CD4+ or CD8+ T cells sorted from blood, sampled in a trial of the OX40 agonist ivuxolimab. The chain recombines TRBV4-1 with TRBJ2-1; 13 bases match TRBD2. CDR3 sequence (DNA): TGCGCCAGCAGCCCCACTAGCGGGGGGGCCAAACATGAGCAGTTCTTC. It codes for CASSPTSGGAKHEQFF.